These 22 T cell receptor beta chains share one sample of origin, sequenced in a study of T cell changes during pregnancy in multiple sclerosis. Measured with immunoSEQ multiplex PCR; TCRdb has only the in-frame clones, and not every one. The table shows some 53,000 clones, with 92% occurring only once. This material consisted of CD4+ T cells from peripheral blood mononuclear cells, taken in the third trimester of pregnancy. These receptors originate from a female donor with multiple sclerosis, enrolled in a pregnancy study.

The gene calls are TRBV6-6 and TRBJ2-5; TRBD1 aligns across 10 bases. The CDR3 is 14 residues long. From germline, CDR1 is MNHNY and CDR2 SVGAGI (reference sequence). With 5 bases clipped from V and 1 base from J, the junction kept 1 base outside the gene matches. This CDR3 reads CASSGQGVQETQYF. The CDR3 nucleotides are TGTGCCAGCAGTGGACAGGGGGTCCAAGAGACCCAGTACTTC.

As DNA, the CDR3 is TGTGCCAGCAGCGTCAGCCCAAAGACAGGGGTGGGTAGGGGCTACACCTTC. This translates into CASSVSPKTGVGRGYTF. The V and J genes are TRBV9 and TRBJ1-2, with 8 bases fitting TRBD1. CDR3 length: 17 residues. Germline assignment: CDR1 SGDLS and CDR2 YYNGEE. Trimming at V came to 2 bases and at J to 8 bases, leaving 17 bases not matched to a gene.

CDR3 sequence: CASRDRPYEQYF. The CDR3 region has the DNA TGTGCCAGCAGGGACAGGCCCTACGAGCAGTACTTC. The J gene is TRBJ2-7, the V gene TRBV2, with 7 bases lining up with TRBD1. Germline CDR1 and CDR2: SNHLY and FYNNEI. The ends lost 6 bases at V and 2 bases at J; junction bases unmatched: 1. This CDR3 has 12 amino acids.

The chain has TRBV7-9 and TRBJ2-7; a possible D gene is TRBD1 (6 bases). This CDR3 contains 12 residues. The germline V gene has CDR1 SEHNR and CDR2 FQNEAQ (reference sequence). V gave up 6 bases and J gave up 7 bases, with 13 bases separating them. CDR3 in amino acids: CASSRGSPEQYF. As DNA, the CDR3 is TGTGCCAGCAGTAGGGGGTCGCCTGAGCAGTACTTC.

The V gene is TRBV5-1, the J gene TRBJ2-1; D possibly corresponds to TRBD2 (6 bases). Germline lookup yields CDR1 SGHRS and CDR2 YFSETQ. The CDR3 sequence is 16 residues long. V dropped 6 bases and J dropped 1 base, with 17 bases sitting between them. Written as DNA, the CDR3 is TGCGCCAGCACCACTTGGGGGGAGAGATCCTACAATGAGCAGTTCTTC. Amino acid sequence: CASTTWGERSYNEQFF.

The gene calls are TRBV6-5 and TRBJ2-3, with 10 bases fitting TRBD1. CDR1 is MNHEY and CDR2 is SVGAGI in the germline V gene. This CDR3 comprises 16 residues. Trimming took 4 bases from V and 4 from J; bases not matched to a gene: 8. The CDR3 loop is CASSSPRTGGSDTQYF. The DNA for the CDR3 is TGTGCCAGCAGTTCCCCGAGGACAGGGGGATCAGATACGCAGTATTTT.

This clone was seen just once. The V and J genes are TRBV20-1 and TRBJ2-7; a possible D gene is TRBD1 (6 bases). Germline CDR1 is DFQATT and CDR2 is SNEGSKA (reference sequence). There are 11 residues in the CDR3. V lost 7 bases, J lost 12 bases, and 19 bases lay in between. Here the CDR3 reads CSVSLSGRGYF. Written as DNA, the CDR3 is TGCAGTGTCTCATTGAGCGGCAGGGGGTACTTC.

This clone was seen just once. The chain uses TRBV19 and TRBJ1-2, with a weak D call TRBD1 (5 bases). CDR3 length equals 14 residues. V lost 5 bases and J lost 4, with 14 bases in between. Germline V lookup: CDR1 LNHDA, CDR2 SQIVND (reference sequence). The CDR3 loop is CASSQTGRTYGYTF. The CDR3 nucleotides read TGTGCCAGTAGTCAAACAGGACGGACCTATGGCTACACCTTC.

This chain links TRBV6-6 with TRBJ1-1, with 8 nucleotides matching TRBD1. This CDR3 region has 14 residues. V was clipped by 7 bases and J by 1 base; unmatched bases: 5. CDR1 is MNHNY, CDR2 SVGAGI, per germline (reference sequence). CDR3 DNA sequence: TGTGCCAGCAATTATGACAGGGGGAACACTGAAGCTTTCTTT. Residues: CASNYDRGNTEAFF.

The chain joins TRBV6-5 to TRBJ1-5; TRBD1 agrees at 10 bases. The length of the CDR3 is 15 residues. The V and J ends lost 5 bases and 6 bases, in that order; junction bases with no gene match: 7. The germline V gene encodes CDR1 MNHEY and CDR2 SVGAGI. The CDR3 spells CASSPGTGETQPQHF. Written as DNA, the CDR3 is TGTGCCAGCAGTCCCGGGACAGGGGAGACTCAGCCCCAGCATTTT.

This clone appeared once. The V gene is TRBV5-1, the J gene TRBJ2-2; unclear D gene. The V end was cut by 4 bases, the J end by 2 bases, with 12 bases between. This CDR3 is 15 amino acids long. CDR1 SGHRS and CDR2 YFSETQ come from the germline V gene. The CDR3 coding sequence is TGCGCCAGCAGCGGGTCAGGTTATAACACCGGGGAGCTGTTTTTT. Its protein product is CASSGSGYNTGELFF.

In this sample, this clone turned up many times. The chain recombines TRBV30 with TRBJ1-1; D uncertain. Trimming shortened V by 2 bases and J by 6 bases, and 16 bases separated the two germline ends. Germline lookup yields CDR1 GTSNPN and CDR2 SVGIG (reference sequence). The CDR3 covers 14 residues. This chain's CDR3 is CAWSPDPRFSEAFF. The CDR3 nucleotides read TGTGCCTGGAGTCCCGACCCTAGGTTTTCTGAAGCTTTCTTT.

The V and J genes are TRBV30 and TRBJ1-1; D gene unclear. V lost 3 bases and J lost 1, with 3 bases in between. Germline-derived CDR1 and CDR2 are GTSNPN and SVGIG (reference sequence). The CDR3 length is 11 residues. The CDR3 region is CAWSRNTEAFF. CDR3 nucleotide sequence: TGTGCCTGGAGCCGGAACACTGAAGCTTTCTTT.

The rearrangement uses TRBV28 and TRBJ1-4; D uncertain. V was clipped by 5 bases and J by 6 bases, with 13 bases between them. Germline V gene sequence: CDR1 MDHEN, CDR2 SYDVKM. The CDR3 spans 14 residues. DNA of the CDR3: TGTGCCAGCAGTCCAGCGGAAAGAGATGAAAAACTGTTTTTT. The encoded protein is CASSPAERDEKLFF.

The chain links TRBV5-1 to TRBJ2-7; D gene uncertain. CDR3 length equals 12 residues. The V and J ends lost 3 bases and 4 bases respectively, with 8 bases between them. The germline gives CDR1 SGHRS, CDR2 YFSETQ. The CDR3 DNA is TGCGCCAGCAGCTCCGTATCTTACGAGCAGTACTTC. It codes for CASSSVSYEQYF.

The CDR3 sequence is CAWSDGLVGDLMAIDKNIQYF. The CDR3, as DNA: TGTGCCTGGAGTGACGGACTAGTGGGAGATCTTATGGCAATAGACAAAAACATTCAGTACTTC. The chain combines TRBV30 with TRBJ2-4; 7 bases fit TRBD2. J lost 3 bases, V lost 1 base, and 24 bases had no gene match. The CDR3 length is 21 residues. Per the germline V gene, CDR1 is GTSNPN and CDR2 is SVGIG (reference sequence).

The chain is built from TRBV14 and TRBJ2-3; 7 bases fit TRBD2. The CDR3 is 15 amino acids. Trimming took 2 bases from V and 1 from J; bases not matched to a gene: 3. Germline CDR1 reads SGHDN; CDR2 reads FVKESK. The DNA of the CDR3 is TGTGCCAGCAGCCAACTGGCGGGGGGCACAGATACGCAGTATTTT. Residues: CASSQLAGGTDTQYF.

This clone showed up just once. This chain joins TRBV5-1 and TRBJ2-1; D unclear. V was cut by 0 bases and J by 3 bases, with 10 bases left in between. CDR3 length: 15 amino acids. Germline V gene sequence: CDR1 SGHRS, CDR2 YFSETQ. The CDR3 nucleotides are TGCGCCAGCAGCTTGGGGGCCCAGCTCTACAATGAGCAGTTCTTC. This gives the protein CASSLGAQLYNEQFF.

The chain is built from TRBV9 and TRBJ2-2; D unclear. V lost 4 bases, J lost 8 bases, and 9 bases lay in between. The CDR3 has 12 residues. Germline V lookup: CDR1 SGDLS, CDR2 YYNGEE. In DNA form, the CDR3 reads TGTGCCAGCAGCCCCCACCGGGGGGAGCTGTTTTTT. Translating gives CASSPHRGELFF. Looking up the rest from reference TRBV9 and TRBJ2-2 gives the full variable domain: DSGVTQTPKHLITATGQRVTLRCSPRSGDLSVYWYQQSLDQGLQFLIQYYNGEERAKGNILERFSAQQFPDLHSELNLSSLELGDSALYFCASSPHRGELFFGEGSRLTVL.

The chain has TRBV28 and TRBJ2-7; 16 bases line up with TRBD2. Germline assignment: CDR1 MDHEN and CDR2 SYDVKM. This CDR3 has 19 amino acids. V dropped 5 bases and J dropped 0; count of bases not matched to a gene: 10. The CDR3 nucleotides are TGTGCCAGCAGTCAGACGGGACTAGCGGGAGGGACCCGCTCCTACGAGCAGTACTTC. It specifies CASSQTGLAGGTRSYEQYF.

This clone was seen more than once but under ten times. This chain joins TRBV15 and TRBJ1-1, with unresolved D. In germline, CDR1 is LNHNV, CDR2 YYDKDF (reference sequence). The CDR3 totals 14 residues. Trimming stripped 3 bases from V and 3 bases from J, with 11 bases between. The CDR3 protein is CATSSLVADTEAFF. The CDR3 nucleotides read TGTGCCACCAGCAGTTTAGTAGCGGACACTGAAGCTTTCTTT.

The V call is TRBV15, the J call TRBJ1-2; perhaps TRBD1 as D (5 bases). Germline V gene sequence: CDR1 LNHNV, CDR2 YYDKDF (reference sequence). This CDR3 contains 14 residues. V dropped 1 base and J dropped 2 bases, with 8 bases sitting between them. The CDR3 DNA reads TGTGCCACCAGCAGAGCGGGACTAAACTATGGCTACACCTTC. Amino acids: CATSRAGLNYGYTF. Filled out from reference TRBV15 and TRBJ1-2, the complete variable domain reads DAMVIQNPRYQVTQFGKPVTLSCSQTLNHNVMYWYQQKSSQAPKLLFHYYDKDFNNEADTPDNFQSRRPNTSFCFLDIRSPGLGDTAMYLCATSRAGLNYGYTFGSGTRLTVV.